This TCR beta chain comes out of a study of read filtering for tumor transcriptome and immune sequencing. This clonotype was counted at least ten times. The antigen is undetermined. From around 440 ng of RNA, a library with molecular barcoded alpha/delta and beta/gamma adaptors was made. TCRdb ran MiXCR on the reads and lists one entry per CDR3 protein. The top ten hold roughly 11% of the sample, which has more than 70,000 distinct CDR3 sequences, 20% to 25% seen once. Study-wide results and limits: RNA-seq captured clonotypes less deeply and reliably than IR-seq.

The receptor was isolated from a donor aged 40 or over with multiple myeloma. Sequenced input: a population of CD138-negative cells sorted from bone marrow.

As DNA, the CDR3 is TGTGCCAGCAGTTGGCAGGGGGCGGGTTATGAAGCTTTCTTT. It codes for CASSWQGAGYEAFF. V is TRBV6-6 and J is TRBJ1-1; 8 bases match TRBD1. Germline CDR1 is MNHNY and CDR2 is SVGAGI (reference sequence). The ends lost 4 bases at V and 7 bases at J; junction bases unmatched: 8. The CDR3 runs 14 residues.